Sequencing of this T cell receptor (beta chain) was carried out in a study of vaccination effects on CD4 cells after COVID-19. In regard to this clone: No antigen is known for it.

Germline V CDR1 and CDR2: MNHEY, SVGAGI. This CDR3 region has 12 residues. After expansion with viral peptide pools in the ViraFEST assay, antigen-specific CD4+ T cells were sequenced. Having been cultured for roughly 10 days, the cells underwent CD4+ T cell isolation. Prior SARS-CoV-2 infection was absent in the vaccine recipients, as shown by negative nucleocapsid antibodies. It was on days 3 and 7 that half the medium was replaced with IL-2 medium. Profiling relied on immunoSEQ multiplex PCR, and the TCRdb table lists in-frame clones only, not all of them. The data hold about 38,000 clones, with under 70% observed a single time.

The clonotype was recovered from a human donor who received a COVID-19 vaccine. V and J are TRBV6-5 and TRBJ2-1, with D perhaps being TRBD1 or TRBD2 (5 bases each). This specimen consisted of CD4+ T cells from PBMCs cultured with SARS-CoV-2 spike peptides, obtained before COVID-19 vaccination. The CDR3 sequence: CAGASSYNEQFF. The CDR3 DNA follows: TGTGCAGGGGCTAGCTCTTACAATGAGCAGTTCTTC.